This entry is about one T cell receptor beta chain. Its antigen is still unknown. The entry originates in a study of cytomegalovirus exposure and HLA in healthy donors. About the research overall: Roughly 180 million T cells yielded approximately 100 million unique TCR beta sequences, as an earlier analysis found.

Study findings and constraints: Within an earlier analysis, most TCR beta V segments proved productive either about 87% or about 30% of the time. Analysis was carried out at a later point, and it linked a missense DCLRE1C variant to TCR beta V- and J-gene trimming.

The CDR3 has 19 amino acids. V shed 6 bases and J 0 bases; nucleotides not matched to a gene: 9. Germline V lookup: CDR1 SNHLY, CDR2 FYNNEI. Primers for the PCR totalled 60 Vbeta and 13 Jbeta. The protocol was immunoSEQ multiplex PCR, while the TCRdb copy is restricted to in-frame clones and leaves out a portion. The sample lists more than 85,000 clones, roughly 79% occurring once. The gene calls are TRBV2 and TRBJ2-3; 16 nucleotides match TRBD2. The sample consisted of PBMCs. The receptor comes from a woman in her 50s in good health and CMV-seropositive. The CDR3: CASRKGTSGGGTSTDTQYF. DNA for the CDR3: TGTGCCAGCAGGAAAGGGACTAGCGGGGGGGGTACTAGCACAGATACGCAGTATTTT.